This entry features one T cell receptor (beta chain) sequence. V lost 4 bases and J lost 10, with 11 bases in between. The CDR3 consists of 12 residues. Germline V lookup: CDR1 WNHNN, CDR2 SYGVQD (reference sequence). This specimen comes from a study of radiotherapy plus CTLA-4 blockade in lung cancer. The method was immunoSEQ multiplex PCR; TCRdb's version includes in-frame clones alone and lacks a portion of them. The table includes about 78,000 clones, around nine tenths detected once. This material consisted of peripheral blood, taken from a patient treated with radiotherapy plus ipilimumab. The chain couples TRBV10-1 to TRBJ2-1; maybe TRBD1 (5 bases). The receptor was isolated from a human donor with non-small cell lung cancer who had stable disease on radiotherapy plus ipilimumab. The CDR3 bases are TGCGCCAGCAGTGTTCAGGGTGGAGAGCAGTTCTTC. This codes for CASSVQGGEQFF.